A selection of T cell receptor beta chains follows, all from one sample in a study of response to subunit inactivated influenza vaccine. TCRdb re-analysed the RT-PCR reads in MiXCR, keeping a single row per CDR3 protein. The sample lists 500,000 or so distinct CDR3 sequences, roughly 11% occurring once. The sample here was PBMCs from blood, taken roughly 48 days after vaccination. The receptors come from a man aged 50-60 years who received an inactivated influenza vaccine. CDR3s include the opening cysteine and the closing phenylalanine or tryptophan. Fields, in order: J gene, V gene, clone size, D gene, CDR3 length, CDR3 protein, CDR3 DNA. A D gene is named only where the DNA matches it firmly. A row's size may be missing; if present it is once, few, many or a size class.

J: TRBJ2-2; V: TRBV5-1; size: many; D: -; length: 15; CDR3: CASSLGQGNTGELFF; DNA: TGTGCCAGCAGTTTAGGCCAGGGGAACACCGGGGAGCTGTTTTTT
J: TRBJ1-6; V: TRBV10-2; size: many; D: TRBD1; length: 14; CDR3: CASSEAGGSSPLHF; DNA: TGCGCCAGCAGTGAAGCAGGGGGCAGTTCACCCCTCCACTTT
J: TRBJ2-1; V: TRBV5-1; size: -; D: -; length: 13; CDR3: CASSPRGNNEQFF; DNA: TGCGCCAGCAGCCCCCGGGGGAACAATGAGCAGTTCTTC
J: TRBJ2-7; V: TRBV6-1; size: -; D: TRBD1; length: 17; CDR3: CASSREKTGGVTYEQYF; DNA: TGTGCCAGCAGTCGCGAGAAGACAGGGGGTGTCACTTACGAGCAGTACTTC
J: TRBJ2-1; V: TRBV20-1; size: few; D: -; length: 14; CDR3: CSGLGGAPYNEQFF; DNA: TGCAGTGGATTGGGAGGAGCACCTTACAATGAGCAGTTCTTC
J: TRBJ2-6; V: TRBV7-7; size: -; D: TRBD1; length: 16; CDR3: CASSLGLAGGAEVLTF; DNA: TGTGCTAGCAGCCTAGGGCTGGCAGGGGGAGCTGAGGTCCTGACTTTC
J: TRBJ1-6; V: TRBV28; size: few; D: -; length: 13; CDR3: CASTSGPNSPLHF; DNA: TGTGCCAGCACATCGGGCCCCAATTCACCCCTCCACTTT
J: TRBJ2-5; V: TRBV5-5; size: few; D: -; length: 14; CDR3: CASSFLSGAETQYF; DNA: TGTGCCAGCAGCTTTTTATCAGGGGCCGAGACCCAGTACTTC
J: TRBJ1-2; V: TRBV18; size: -; D: -; length: 15; CDR3: CASSPRVGSDYGYTF; DNA: TGTGCCAGCTCACCTCGCGTGGGCTCGGACTATGGCTACACCTTC
J: TRBJ2-1; V: TRBV7-2; size: few; D: -; length: 13; CDR3: CASSPTPTKEQFF; DNA: TGTGCCAGCAGCCCAACCCCCACGAAGGAGCAGTTCTTC
J: TRBJ1-2; V: TRBV7-7; size: -; D: -; length: 16; CDR3: CASSLAYRTALYGYTF; DNA: TGTGCTAGCAGCTTAGCTTACCGGACGGCCCTCTATGGCTACACCTTC
J: TRBJ2-3; V: TRBV7-9; size: few; D: -; length: 15; CDR3: CASSLVQHITDTQYF; DNA: TGTGCCAGCAGCTTAGTGCAGCATATCACAGATACGCAGTATTTT
J: TRBJ2-7; V: TRBV7-2; size: -; D: TRBD2; length: 17; CDR3: CASSSKVGGGSSYEQYF; DNA: TGTGCCAGCAGCTCTAAGGTTGGCGGGGGGTCCTCCTACGAGCAGTACTTC
J: TRBJ2-2; V: TRBV6-2/TRBV6-3; size: few; D: -; length: 13; CDR3: CASSSGEAGELFF; DNA: TGTGCCAGCAGCTCAGGGGAGGCCGGGGAGCTGTTTTTT
J: TRBJ2-2; V: TRBV7-8; size: -; D: TRBD1; length: 15; CDR3: CASSFRGPYTGELFF; DNA: TGTGCCAGCAGCTTTAGGGGGCCTTACACCGGGGAGCTGTTTTTT
J: TRBJ1-1; V: TRBV6-2/TRBV6-3; size: -; D: -; length: 14; CDR3: CASSYFGRNTEAFF; DNA: TGTGCCAGCAGTTACTTTGGTAGAAACACTGAAGCTTTCTTT
J: TRBJ1-2; V: TRBV11-2; size: -; D: -; length: 12; CDR3: CASSSESYGYTF; DNA: TGTGCCAGCAGCTCGGAAAGCTATGGCTACACCTTC
J: TRBJ1-5; V: TRBV9; size: many; D: -; length: 15; CDR3: CASSVGGGVHQPQHF; DNA: TGTGCCAGCAGCGTAGGAGGAGGGGTGCACCAGCCCCAGCATTTT
J: TRBJ2-3; V: TRBV7-2; size: -; D: TRBD2; length: 17; CDR3: CASSLRGFAGGTDTQYF; DNA: TGTGCCAGCAGCTTACGGGGCTTTGCGGGGGGCACAGATACGCAGTATTTT
J: TRBJ2-1; V: TRBV20-1; size: few; D: TRBD2; length: 15; CDR3: CSARLAGVKGNEQFF; DNA: TGCAGTGCTAGACTAGCGGGGGTCAAAGGCAATGAGCAGTTCTTC